This T cell receptor beta chain was recovered during a study of T cell changes during pregnancy in multiple sclerosis. TCRdb keeps only in-frame clones here, not all; method: immunoSEQ multiplex PCR. The profile shows tens of thousands of clones, more than 85% of them singletons. From germline, CDR1 is SNHLY and CDR2 FYNNEI. The CDR3 extends over 12 amino acids. Note on this clone: An end of the junction differs from the germline gene, which may be a read error.

V is TRBV2 and J is TRBJ2-7, with 8 positions matching TRBD2. The sequence was collected from a female donor with multiple sclerosis, enrolled in a pregnancy study. The sample in question was CD4+ T cells from peripheral blood mononuclear cells, obtained in the third trimester of pregnancy. DNA for the CDR3: TGTGCCAGCAGTGAACTACCGGGAGGGTTGTCCTTC. Translation: CASSELPGGLSF.